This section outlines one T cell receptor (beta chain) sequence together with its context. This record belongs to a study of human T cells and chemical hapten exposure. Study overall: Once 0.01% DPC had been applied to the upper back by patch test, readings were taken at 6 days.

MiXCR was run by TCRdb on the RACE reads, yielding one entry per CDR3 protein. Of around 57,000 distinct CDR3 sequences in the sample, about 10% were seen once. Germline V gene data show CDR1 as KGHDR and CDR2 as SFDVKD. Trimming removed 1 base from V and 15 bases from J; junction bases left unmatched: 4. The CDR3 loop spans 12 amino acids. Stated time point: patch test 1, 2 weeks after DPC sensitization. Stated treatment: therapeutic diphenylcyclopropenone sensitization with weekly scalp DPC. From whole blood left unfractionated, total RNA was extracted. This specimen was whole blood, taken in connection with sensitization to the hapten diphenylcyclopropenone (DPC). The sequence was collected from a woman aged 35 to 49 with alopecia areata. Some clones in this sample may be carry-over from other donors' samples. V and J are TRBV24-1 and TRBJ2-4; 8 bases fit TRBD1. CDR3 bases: TGTGCCACCAGTGATTTCCGGGACAGGCTGTACTTC. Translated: CATSDFRDRLYF.